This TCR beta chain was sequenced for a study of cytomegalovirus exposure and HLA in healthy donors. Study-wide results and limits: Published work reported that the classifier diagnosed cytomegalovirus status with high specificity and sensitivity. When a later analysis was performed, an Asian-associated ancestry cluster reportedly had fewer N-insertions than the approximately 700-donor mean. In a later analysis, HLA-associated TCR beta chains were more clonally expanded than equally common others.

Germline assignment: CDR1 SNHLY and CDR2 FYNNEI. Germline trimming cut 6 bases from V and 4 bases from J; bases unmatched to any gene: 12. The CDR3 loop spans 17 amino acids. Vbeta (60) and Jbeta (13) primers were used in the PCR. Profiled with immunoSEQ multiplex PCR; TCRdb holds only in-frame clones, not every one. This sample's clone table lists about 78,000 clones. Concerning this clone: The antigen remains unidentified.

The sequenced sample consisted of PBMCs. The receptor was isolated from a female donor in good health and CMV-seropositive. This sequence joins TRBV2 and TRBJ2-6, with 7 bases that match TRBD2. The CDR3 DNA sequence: TGTGCCAGCAGCTTCTCAGCGGGAACGGGAGGGGCCAACGTCCTGACTTTC. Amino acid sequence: CASSFSAGTGGANVLTF.